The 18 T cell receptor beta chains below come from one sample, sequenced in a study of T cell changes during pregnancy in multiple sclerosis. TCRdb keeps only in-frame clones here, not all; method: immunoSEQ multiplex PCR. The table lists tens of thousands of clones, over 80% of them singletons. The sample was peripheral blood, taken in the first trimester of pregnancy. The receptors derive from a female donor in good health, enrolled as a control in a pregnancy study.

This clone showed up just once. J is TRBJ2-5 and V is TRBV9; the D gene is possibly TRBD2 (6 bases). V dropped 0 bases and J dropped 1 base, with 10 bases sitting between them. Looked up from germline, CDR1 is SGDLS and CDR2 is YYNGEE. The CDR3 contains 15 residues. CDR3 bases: TGTGCCAGCAGCGTAGTCGGAGGGGCCCAAGAGACCCAGTACTTC. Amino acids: CASSVVGGAQETQYF.

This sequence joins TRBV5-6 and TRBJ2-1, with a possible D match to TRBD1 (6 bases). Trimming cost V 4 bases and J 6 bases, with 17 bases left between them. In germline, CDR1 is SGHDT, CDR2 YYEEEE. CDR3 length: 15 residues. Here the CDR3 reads CASSRRGRQGNEQFF. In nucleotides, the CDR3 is TGTGCCAGCAGCCGCAGGGGTCGGCAGGGCAATGAGCAGTTCTTC. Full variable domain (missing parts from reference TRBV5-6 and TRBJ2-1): DAGVTQSPTHLIKTRGQQVTLRCSPKSGHDTVSWYQQALGQGPQFIFQYYEEEERQRGNFPDRFSGHQFPNYSSELNVNALLLGDSALYLCASSRRGRQGNEQFFGPGTRLTVL.

The CDR3 DNA reads as TGTGCCATACTACGGCACGGACAGGGGCATAGAGGCTACACCTTC. Protein sequence: CAILRHGQGHRGYTF. The chain has TRBV6-6 and TRBJ1-2; 9 nucleotides match TRBD1. Germline V gene lookup returns CDR1 MNHNY and CDR2 SVGAGI (reference sequence). V gave up 10 bases and J gave up 8 bases; unmatched junction bases: 17. This CDR3 has 15 residues.

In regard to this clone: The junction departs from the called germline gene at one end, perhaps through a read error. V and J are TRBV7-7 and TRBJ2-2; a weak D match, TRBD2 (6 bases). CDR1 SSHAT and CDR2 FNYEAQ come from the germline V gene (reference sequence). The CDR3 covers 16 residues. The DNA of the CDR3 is TGTGCTAGCAGCTTAGAACACGGGGGAAACACCGGGGAGCTGTTTTTT. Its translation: CASSLEHGGNTGELFF.

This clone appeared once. As DNA, the CDR3 is TGTGCCAGCAGCCGGCCGACTAGCGGGGGCGCCAGCTCCTACGAGCAGTACTTC. Protein sequence: CASSRPTSGGASSYEQYF. The chain joins TRBV7-2 to TRBJ2-7; 12 bases line up with TRBD2. The CDR3 is 18 amino acids. V trimming: 5 bases; J trimming: 0 bases; junction bases outside the gene matches: 11. Germline CDR1 SGHTA, CDR2 FQGNSA. Using reference TRBV7-2 and TRBJ2-7 for the parts outside the CDR3, the full variable domain is GAGVSQSPSNKVTEKGKDVELRCDPISGHTALYWYRQSLGQGLEFLIYFQGNSAPDKSGLPSDRFSAERTGGSVSTLTIQRTQQEDSAVYLCASSRPTSGGASSYEQYFGPGTRLTVT.

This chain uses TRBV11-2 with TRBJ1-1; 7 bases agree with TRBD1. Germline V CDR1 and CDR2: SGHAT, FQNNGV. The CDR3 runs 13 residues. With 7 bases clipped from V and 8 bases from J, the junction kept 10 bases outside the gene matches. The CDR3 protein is CASTMARGYEAFF. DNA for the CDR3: TGTGCCAGCACCATGGCCAGGGGGTACGAAGCTTTCTTT.

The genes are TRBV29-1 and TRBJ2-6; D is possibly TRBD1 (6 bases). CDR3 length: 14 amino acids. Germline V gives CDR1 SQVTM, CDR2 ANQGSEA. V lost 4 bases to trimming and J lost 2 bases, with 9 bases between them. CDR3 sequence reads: CSVVQGAGANVLTF. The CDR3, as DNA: TGCAGCGTTGTACAGGGTGCTGGGGCCAACGTCCTGACTTTC.

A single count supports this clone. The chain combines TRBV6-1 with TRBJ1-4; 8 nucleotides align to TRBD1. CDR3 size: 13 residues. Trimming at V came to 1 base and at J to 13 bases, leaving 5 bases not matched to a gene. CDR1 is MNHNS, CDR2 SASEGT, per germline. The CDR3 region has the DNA TGTGCCAGCAGTGAAGGGCAGGGGGCCAGACTGTTTTTT. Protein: CASSEGQGARLFF.

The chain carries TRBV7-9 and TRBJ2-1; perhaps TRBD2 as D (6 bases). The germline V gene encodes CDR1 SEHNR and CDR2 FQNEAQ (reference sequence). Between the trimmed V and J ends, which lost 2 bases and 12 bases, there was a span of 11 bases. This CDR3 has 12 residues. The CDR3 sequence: CASSLNGGAQFF. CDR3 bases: TGTGCCAGCAGCTTAAACGGGGGTGCGCAGTTCTTC.

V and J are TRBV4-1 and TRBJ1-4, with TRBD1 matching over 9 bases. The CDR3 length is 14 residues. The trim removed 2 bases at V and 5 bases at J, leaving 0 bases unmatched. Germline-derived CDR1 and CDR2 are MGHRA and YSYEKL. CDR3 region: CASSQTGGNEKLFF. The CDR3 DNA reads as TGCGCCAGCAGCCAAACAGGGGGCAATGAAAAACTGTTTTTT.

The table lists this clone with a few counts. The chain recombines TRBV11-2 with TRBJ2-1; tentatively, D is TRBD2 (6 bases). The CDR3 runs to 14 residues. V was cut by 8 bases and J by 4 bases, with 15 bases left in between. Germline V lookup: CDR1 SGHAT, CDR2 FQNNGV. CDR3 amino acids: CASGTGTSYNEQFF. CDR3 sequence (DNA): TGTGCCAGCGGAACCGGGACTTCATACAATGAGCAGTTCTTC.

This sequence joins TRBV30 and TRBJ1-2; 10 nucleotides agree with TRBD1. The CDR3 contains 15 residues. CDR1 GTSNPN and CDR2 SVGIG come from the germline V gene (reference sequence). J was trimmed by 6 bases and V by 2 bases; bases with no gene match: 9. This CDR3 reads CAWSSGTGAGDGYTF. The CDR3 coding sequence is TGTGCCTGGAGTTCCGGGACAGGGGCAGGGGATGGCTACACCTTC. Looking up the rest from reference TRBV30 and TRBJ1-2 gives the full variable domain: SQTIHQWPATLVQPVGSPLSLECTVEGTSNPNLYWYRQAAGRGLQLLFYSVGIGQISSEVPQNLSASRPQDRQFILSSKKLLLSDSGFYLCAWSSGTGAGDGYTFGSGTRLTVV.

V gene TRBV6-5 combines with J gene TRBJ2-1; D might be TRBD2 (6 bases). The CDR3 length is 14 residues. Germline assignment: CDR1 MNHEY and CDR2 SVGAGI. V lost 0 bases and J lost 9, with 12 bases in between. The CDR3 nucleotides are TGTGCCAGCAGTTACTCGGAGGGACCCCGTGAGCAGTTCTTC. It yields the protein CASSYSEGPREQFF.

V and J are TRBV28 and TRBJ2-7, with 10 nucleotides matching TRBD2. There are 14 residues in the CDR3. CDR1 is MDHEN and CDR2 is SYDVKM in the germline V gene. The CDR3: CATGASGSSYEQYF. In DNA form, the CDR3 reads TGTGCTACCGGGGCTAGCGGGAGTAGCTACGAGCAGTACTTC.

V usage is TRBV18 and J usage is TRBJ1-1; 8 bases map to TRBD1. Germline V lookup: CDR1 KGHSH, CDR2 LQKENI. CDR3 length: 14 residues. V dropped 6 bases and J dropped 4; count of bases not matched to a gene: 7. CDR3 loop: CASSPTGGRTEAFF. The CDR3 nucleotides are TGTGCCAGCTCGCCCACAGGGGGACGCACTGAAGCTTTCTTT.

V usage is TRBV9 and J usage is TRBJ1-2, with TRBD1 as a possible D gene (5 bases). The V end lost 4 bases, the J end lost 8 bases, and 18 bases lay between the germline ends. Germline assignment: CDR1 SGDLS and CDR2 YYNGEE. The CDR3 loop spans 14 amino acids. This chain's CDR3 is CASSLGRQGDGYTF. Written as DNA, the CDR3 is TGTGCCAGCAGCCTAGGCCGGCAGGGCGACGGCTACACCTTC. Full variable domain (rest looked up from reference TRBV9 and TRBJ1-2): DSGVTQTPKHLITATGQRVTLRCSPRSGDLSVYWYQQSLDQGLQFLIQYYNGEERAKGNILERFSAQQFPDLHSELNLSSLELGDSALYFCASSLGRQGDGYTFGSGTRLTVV.

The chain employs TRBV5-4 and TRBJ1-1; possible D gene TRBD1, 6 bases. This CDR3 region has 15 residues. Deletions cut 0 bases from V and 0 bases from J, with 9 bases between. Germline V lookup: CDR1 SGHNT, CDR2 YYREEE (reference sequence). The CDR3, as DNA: TGTGCCAGCAGCTTGGCCAGGGGCGTGAACACTGAAGCTTTCTTT. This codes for CASSLARGVNTEAFF.

The chain's CDR3 is CASTQISSYNEQFF. Here the CDR3 DNA reads TGTGCCAGTACACAGATAAGCTCCTACAATGAGCAGTTCTTC. The chain joins TRBV6-1 to TRBJ2-1; unclear D gene. V dropped 9 bases and J dropped 0 bases, with 12 bases sitting between them. Germline loops: CDR1 MNHNS, CDR2 SASEGT. The CDR3 has 14 amino acids.